The 3 T cell receptor beta chains below come from one sample, sequenced in a study of cytomegalovirus exposure and HLA in healthy donors. In the PCR, 60 Vbeta and 13 Jbeta primers were used. Sequenced by immunoSEQ multiplex PCR; TCRdb stores in-frame clones only, minus some. The sample table sets out just over 20,000 clones. Source material: PBMCs. Receptors originate from a man aged 55 to 70 in good health and CMV-seropositive.

The chain has TRBV7-9 and TRBJ2-7; D may be TRBD2 (5 bases). The germline V and J ends were trimmed by 1 base and 3 bases, with 10 bases remaining between them. Germline V gives CDR1 SEHNR, CDR2 FQNEAQ (reference sequence). The CDR3 spans 14 residues. The CDR3 nucleotides are TGTGCCAGCAGCTTAGTCGGTGGAGGCTACGAGCAGTACTTC. It yields the protein CASSLVGGGYEQYF.

This sequence joins TRBV7-9 and TRBJ2-7, with 9 bases lining up with TRBD2. V lost 7 bases and J lost 5; bases outside the gene matches: 12. The CDR3 is 15 amino acids. Germline-derived CDR1 and CDR2 are SEHNR and FQNEAQ (reference sequence). CDR3 region: CASTPGASGINEQYF. In DNA form, the CDR3 reads TGTGCCAGCACCCCCGGGGCTAGCGGGATCAACGAGCAGTACTTC. Filled out from reference TRBV7-9 and TRBJ2-7, the complete variable domain reads DTGVSQNPRHKITKRGQNVTFRCDPISEHNRLYWYRQTLGQGPEFLTYFQNEAQLEKSRLLSDRFSAERPKGSFSTLEIQRTEQGDSAMYLCASTPGASGINEQYFGPGTRLTVT.

CDR3 residues: CASSILAVRTGELFF. The CDR3 nucleotides are TGCGCCAGCAGTATACTAGCGGTTCGGACCGGGGAGCTGTTTTTT. This chain joins TRBV5-1 and TRBJ2-2; 8 bases are shared with TRBD2. The ends lost 5 bases at V and 5 bases at J; junction bases unmatched: 8. CDR3 length: 15 residues. Germline loops: CDR1 SGHRS, CDR2 YFSETQ.